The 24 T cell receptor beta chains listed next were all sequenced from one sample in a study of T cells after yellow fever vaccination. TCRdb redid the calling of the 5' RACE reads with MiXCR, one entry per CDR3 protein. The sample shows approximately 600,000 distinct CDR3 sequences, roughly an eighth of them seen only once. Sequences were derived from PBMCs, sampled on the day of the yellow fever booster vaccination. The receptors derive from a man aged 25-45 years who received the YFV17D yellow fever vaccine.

Here the CDR3 DNA reads TGCAGTGCCACTCGGTCCTCCTCCTACAATGAGCAGTTCTTC. Protein: CSATRSSSYNEQFF. The chain uses TRBV20-1 and TRBJ2-1; D gene ambiguous. The CDR3 has 14 amino acids. The germline V gene encodes CDR1 DFQATT and CDR2 SNEGSKA (reference sequence). Between the trimmed V and J ends, which lost 6 bases and 0 bases, there was a span of 12 bases.

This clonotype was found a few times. CDR3 sequence reads: CSARSNSGRLGSQFF. Written as DNA, the CDR3 is TGCAGTGCTAGGTCAAATAGCGGGAGGTTGGGATCGCAGTTCTTC. This rearrangement joins TRBV20-1 to TRBJ2-1, with TRBD2 matching over 10 bases. Germline CDR1 DFQATT, CDR2 SNEGSKA (reference sequence). J lost 12 bases, V lost 3 bases, and 14 bases had no gene match. This CDR3 is 15 amino acids long.

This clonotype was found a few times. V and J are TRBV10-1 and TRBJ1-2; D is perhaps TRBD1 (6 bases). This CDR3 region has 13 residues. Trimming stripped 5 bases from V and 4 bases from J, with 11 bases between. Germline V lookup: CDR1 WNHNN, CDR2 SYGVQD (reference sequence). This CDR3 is CASSRDRTYGYTF. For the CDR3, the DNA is TGCGCCAGCAGTCGAGACAGGACCTATGGCTACACCTTC.

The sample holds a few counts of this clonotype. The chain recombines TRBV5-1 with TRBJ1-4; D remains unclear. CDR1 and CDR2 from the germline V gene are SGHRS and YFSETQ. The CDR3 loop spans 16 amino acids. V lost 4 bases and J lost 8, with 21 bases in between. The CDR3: CASSTAPAGRIEKLFF. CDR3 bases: TGCGCCAGCAGCACTGCTCCCGCGGGGAGGATCGAAAAACTGTTTTTT.

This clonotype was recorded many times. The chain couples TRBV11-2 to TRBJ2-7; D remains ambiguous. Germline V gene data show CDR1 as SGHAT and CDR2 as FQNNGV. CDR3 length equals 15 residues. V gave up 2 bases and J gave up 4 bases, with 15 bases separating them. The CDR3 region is CASSLPYKAAYEQYF. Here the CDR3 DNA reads TGTGCCAGCAGCTTACCCTACAAGGCCGCGTACGAGCAGTACTTC.

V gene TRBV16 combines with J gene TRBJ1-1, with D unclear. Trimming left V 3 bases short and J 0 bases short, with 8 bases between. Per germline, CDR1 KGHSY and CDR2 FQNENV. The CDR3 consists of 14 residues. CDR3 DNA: TGTGCCAGCAGCCAGAGGTTGTTGAACACTGAAGCTTTCTTT. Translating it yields CASSQRLLNTEAFF.

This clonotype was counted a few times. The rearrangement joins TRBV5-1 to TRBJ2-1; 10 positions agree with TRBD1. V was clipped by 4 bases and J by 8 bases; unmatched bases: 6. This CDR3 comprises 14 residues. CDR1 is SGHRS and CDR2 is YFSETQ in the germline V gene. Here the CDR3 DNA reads TGCGCCAGCAGCGCGGGACAGGGGTCCGATGAGCAGTTCTTC. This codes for CASSAGQGSDEQFF.

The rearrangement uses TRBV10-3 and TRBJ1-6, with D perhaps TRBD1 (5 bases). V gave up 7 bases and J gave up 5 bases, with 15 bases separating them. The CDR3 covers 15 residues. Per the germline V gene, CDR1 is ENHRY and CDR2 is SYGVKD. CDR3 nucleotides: TGTGCCATCAATGTCTTGGACAACGATAATTCACCCCTCCACTTT. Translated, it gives CAINVLDNDNSPLHF.

Here the CDR3 DNA reads TGCGCCAGCAGCCATACAGGGGGCATGGACTATGGCTACACCTTC. Amino acid sequence: CASSHTGGMDYGYTF. The chain is built from TRBV5-1 and TRBJ1-2; 9 positions agree with TRBD1. The CDR3 totals 15 residues. Looked up from germline, CDR1 is SGHRS and CDR2 is YFSETQ. The J segment lost 3 bases and the V segment lost 4 bases, leaving 7 bases of the junction unmatched.

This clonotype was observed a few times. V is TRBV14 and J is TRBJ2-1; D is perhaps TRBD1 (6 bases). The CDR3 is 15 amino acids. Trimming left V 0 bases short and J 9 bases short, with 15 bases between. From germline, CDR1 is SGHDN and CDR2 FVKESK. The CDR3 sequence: CASSQETGPFAEQFF. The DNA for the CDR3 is TGTGCCAGCAGCCAAGAAACAGGGCCCTTCGCTGAGCAGTTCTTC.

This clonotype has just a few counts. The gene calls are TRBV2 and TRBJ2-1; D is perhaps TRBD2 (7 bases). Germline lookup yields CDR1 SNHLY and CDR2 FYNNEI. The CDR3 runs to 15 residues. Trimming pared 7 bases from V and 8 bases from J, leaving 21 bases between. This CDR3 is CASKFRVQGGDEQFF. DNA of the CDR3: TGTGCCAGCAAGTTCAGGGTACAGGGAGGGGATGAGCAGTTCTTC.

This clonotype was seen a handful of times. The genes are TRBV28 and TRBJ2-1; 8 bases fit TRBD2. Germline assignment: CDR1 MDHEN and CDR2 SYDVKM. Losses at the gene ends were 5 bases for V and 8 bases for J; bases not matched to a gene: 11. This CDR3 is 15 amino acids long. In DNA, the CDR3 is TGTGCCAGCAGTCGAGGGACTAGTGTTGTGGATGAGCAGTTCTTC. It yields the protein CASSRGTSVVDEQFF.

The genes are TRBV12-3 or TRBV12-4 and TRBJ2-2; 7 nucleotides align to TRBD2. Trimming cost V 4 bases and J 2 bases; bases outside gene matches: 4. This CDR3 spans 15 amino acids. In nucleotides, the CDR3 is TGTGCCAGCAGTTGGTCTAGCGGAAACACCGGGGAGCTGTTTTTT. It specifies CASSWSSGNTGELFF.

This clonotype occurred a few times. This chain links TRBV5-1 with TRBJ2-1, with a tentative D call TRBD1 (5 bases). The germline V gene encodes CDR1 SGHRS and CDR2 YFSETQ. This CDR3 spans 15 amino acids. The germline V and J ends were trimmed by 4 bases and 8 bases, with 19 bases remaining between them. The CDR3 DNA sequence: TGCGCCAGCAGCCCCCGCGGTCAGGGCTCCCATGAGCAGTTCTTC. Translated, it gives CASSPRGQGSHEQFF.

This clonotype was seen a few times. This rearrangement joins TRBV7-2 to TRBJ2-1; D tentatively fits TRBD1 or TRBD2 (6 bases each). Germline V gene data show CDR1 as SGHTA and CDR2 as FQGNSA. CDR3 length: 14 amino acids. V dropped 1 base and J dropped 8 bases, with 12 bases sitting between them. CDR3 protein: CASSLVARGDEQFF. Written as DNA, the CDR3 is TGTGCCAGCAGCTTAGTGGCTAGGGGGGATGAGCAGTTCTTC. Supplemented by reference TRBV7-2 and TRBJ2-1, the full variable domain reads GAGVSQSPSNKVTEKGKDVELRCDPISGHTALYWYRQSLGQGLEFLIYFQGNSAPDKSGLPSDRFSAERTGGSVSTLTIQRTQQEDSAVYLCASSLVARGDEQFFGPGTRLTVL.

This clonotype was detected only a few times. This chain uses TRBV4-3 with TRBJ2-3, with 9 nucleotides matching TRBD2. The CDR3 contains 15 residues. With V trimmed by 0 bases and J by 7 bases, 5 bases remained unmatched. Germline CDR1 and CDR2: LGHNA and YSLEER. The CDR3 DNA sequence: TGCGCCAGCAGCCAAGACTTAGCGGGAGTCTATACGCAGTATTTT. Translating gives CASSQDLAGVYTQYF.

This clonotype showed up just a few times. CDR3 sequence reads: CASSRPGTEKPQHF. In DNA, the CDR3 is TGTGCCAGCAGCCGTCCCGGGACAGAGAAACCCCAGCATTTT. V and J are TRBV14 and TRBJ1-5; 7 nucleotides agree with TRBD1. Germline V gene sequence: CDR1 SGHDN, CDR2 FVKESK. The CDR3 loop spans 14 amino acids. Trimming took 4 bases from V and 10 from J; bases not matched to a gene: 10.

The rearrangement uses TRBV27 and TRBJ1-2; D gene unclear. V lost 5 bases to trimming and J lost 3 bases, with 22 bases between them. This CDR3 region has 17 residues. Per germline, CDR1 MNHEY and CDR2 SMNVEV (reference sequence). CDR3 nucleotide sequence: TGTGCCAGCAGTCTGTACCAACTTAAGGAGAACGACTATGGCTACACCTTC. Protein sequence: CASSLYQLKENDYGYTF.

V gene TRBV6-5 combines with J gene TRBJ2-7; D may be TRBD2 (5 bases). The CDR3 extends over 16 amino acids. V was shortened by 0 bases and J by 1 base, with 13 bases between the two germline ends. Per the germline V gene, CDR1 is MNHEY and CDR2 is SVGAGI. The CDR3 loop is CASSYSLGAESYEQYF. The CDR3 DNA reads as TGTGCCAGCAGTTACTCGTTGGGAGCGGAGTCCTACGAGCAGTACTTC.

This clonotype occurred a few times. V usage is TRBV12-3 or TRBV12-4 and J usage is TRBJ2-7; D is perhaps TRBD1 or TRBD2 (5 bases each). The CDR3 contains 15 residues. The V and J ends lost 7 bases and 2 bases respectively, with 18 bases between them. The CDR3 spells CASNPSGPSTYEQYF. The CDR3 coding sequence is TGTGCCAGCAACCCCTCGGGACCTTCCACCTACGAGCAGTACTTC.

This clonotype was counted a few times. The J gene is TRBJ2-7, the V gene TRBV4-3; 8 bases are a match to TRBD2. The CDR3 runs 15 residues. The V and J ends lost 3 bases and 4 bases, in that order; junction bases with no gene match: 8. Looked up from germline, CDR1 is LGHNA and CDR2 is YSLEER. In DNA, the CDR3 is TGCGCCAGCAGCCACGAACTAGCGGTAAAATACGAGCAGTACTTC. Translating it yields CASSHELAVKYEQYF.

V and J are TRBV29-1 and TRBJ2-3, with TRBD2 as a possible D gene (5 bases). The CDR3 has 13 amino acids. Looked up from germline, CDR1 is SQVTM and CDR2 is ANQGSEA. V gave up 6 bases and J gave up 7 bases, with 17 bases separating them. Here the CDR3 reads CSVRDPRANTQYF. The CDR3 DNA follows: TGCAGCGTCCGGGATCCGCGAGCCAATACGCAGTATTTT.

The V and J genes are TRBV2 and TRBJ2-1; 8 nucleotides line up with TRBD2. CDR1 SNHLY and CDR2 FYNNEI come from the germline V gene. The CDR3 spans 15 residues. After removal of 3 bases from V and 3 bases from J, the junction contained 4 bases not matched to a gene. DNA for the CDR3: TGTGCCAGCAGTGATACTAGCGGAGGCTACAATGAGCAGTTCTTC. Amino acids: CASSDTSGGYNEQFF.

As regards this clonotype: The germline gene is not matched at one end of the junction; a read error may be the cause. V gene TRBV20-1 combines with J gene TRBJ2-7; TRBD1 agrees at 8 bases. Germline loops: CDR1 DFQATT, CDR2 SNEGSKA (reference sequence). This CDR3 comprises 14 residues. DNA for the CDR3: TGCATTGCTAGCCTGAGGACAGGGCTTGACGAGCAGTACTTC. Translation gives CIASLRTGLDEQYF.